The clone carrying this T cell receptor (beta chain) was counted at least ten times. 5'RACE generated cDNA with 10-nucleotide random UMIs. Via MiXCR, TCRdb re-called the 5' RACE reads, giving one row per CDR3 protein. The sample holds around 53,000 distinct CDR3 sequences, roughly 4.6% seen once. These data come from a study of neurological immune-mediated disorders. Study in general: Of the multiple sclerosis patients, 34 in total, some 30 were relapsing-remitting and 3 were secondary progressive.

Unsorted libraries used 2 million PBMCs kept at -80 degrees C. Germline V lookup: CDR1 MDHEN, CDR2 SYDVKM. CDR3 length: 12 amino acids. Trimming took 4 bases from V and 5 from J, leaving 9 bases between them. The sample comprised PBMCs. The chain recombines TRBV28 with TRBJ2-7, with a tentative D call TRBD1 (6 bases). The sequence came from a man in his forties or fifties with multiple sclerosis. Here the CDR3 DNA reads TGTGCCAGCAGTTCCAGGGGCGACGAGCAGTACTTC. Its protein product is CASSSRGDEQYF.